This is a list of T cell receptor beta chains from one sample in a study of T cell changes during pregnancy in multiple sclerosis. Produced via immunoSEQ multiplex PCR; TCRdb's table is partial and in-frame only. The sample lists around 48,000 clones, about 92% occurring once. This specimen was CD4+ T cells from peripheral blood mononuclear cells, taken in the second trimester of pregnancy. These receptors were taken from a female donor in good health, enrolled as a control in a pregnancy study. Each CDR3 is given with its conserved first and last residue. D genes are given only for firm matches. Rows may omit the clone size; those that give it use once, few, many or a size class.

TRBJ2-3	17	NA	NA	TRBV15	CATSRGPPLGSTDTQYF	TGTGCCACCAGCAGAGGCCCTCCGCTAGGTTCCACAGATACGCAGTATTTT
TRBJ1-4	13	NA	NA	TRBV4-3	CASSPRGGEKLFF	TGCGCCAGCAGCCCGCGGGGGGGGGAAAAACTGTTTTTT
TRBJ2-7	14	NA	NA	TRBV11-2	CASSLGQGLGEQYF	TGTGCCAGCAGCTTAGGGCAGGGGCTCGGCGAGCAGTACTTC
TRBJ1-2	13	NA	NA	TRBV11-2	CASSLQLNYGYTF	TGTGCCAGCAGCTTACAGTTAAACTATGGCTACACCTTC
TRBJ1-5	14	TRBD1	NA	TRBV23-1	CASSQWDRFRPQHF	TGCGCCAGCAGTCAATGGGACAGGTTCAGGCCCCAGCATTTT
TRBJ1-2	14	NA	NA	TRBV5-4	CASGSGQFNYGYTF	TGTGCCAGCGGATCTGGACAGTTCAACTATGGCTACACCTTC
TRBJ1-2	15	TRBD1	NA	TRBV5-4	CASSFRTQGSYGYTF	TGTGCCAGCAGCTTTCGGACACAGGGGAGCTATGGCTACACCTTC
TRBJ1-3	16	NA	NA	TRBV5-5	CASSFQGLYGGNTIYF	TGTGCCAGCAGCTTTCAGGGGTTGTATGGTGGAAACACCATATATTTT
TRBJ2-1	15	TRBD2	NA	TRBV7-3	CASSMGRGGYNEQFF	TGTGCCAGCAGCATGGGGAGGGGCGGCTACAATGAGCAGTTCTTC
TRBJ2-1	13	TRBD2	NA	TRBV15	CATREGTSGGPIF	TGTGCCACCAGAGAGGGGACTAGCGGGGGACCTATCTTC
TRBJ2-1	12	NA	NA	TRBV29-1	CSVIGGPNEQFF	TGCAGCGTCATCGGGGGACCCAATGAGCAGTTCTTC
TRBJ2-2	16	NA	NA	TRBV18	CASSLQGPGNTGELFF	TGTGCCAGCTCACTTCAGGGTCCGGGGAACACCGGGGAGCTGTTTTTT
TRBJ2-1	12	NA	NA	TRBV10-3	CAISEVRNEQFF	TGTGCCATCAGTGAGGTGAGGAATGAGCAGTTCTTC
TRBJ2-3	14	TRBD2	NA	TRBV6-1	CASSEMTSSDTQYF	TGTGCCAGCAGTGAGATGACTAGCTCAGATACGCAGTATTTT
TRBJ2-7	17	TRBD2	NA	TRBV4-2	CASSQVLGIAGNYEQYF	TGTGCCAGCAGCCAAGTTTTAGGGATAGCGGGAAACTACGAGCAGTACTTC
TRBJ1-6	16	TRBD1	NA	TRBV5-5	CASRTRDRDYNSPLHF	TGTGCCAGCAGGACCCGGGACAGGGACTATAATTCACCCCTCCACTTT
TRBJ2-3	16	TRBD2	once	TRBV28	CASSVLTGRALDTQYF	TGTGCCAGCAGCGTCCTTACGGGGAGGGCCTTAGATACGCAGTATTTT
TRBJ1-5	16	NA	once	TRBV5-4	CASSWGGSTSNQPQHF	TGTGCCAGCAGCTGGGGGGGTTCGACTAGCAATCAGCCCCAGCATTTT
TRBJ1-5	13	NA	NA	TRBV6-1	CASSVSGNQPQHF	TGTGCCAGCAGTGTTTCAGGGAATCAGCCCCAGCATTTT
TRBJ2-1	14	NA	once	TRBV4-2	CASSQDGGEYEQFF	TGTGCCAGCAGCCAAGACGGCGGGGAGTATGAGCAGTTCTTC
TRBJ1-5	16	NA	once	TRBV28	CASSLLRGDSNQPQHF	TGTGCCAGCAGTCTACTCAGGGGAGATAGCAATCAGCCCCAGCATTTT
TRBJ1-1	14	NA	NA	TRBV6-1	CASREQGKDTEAFF	TGTGCCAGCAGAGAACAGGGAAAGGACACTGAAGCTTTCTTT
TRBJ2-1	16	TRBD2	NA	TRBV11-1	CASSPRTSGISTEQFF	TGTGCCAGCAGCCCAAGGACTAGCGGGATATCCACTGAGCAGTTCTTC
TRBJ2-2	13	NA	NA	TRBV28	CASIGRNTGELFF	TGTGCCAGCATAGGGAGGAACACCGGGGAGCTGTTTTTT
TRBJ2-1	15	NA	NA	TRBV9	CASSAGGQGYNEQFF	TGTGCCAGCAGCGCCGGAGGGCAGGGTTACAATGAGCAGTTCTTC
TRBJ2-7	19	NA	NA	TRBV15	CATSREFGDVGRRTYEQYF	TGTGCCACCAGCAGAGAATTCGGAGACGTGGGCAGGAGGACCTACGAGCAGTACTTC
TRBJ1-6	14	NA	NA	TRBV18	CASSPSIGNSPLHF	TGTGCCAGCTCACCATCCATCGGTAATTCACCCCTCCACTTT
TRBJ1-2	14	TRBD1	once	TRBV7-8	CASSATGGSYGYTF	TGTGCCAGCAGCGCGACAGGGGGCTCCTATGGCTACACCTTC
TRBJ2-4	14	NA	few	TRBV27	CASSPQGGKNIQYF	TGTGCCAGCAGTCCCCAGGGAGGCAAAAACATTCAGTACTTC
TRBJ2-3	17	TRBD2	NA	TRBV7-3	CASSLWPTSGSTDTQYF	TGTGCCAGCAGCTTATGGCCGACTAGCGGGAGCACAGATACGCAGTATTTT
TRBJ1-2	13	TRBD1	NA	TRBV30	CAWNIGGADGYTF	TGTGCCTGGAACATAGGGGGCGCGGATGGCTACACCTTC
TRBJ2-7	11	NA	once	TRBV7-8	CASSLSYEQYF	TGTGCCAGCAGCTTATCATACGAGCAGTACTTC
TRBJ2-3	17	TRBD2	NA	TRBV5-1	CASSLGPQRGDTDTQYF	TGCGCCAGCAGCTTGGGGCCCCAGCGGGGCGACACAGATACGCAGTATTTT
TRBJ2-7	13	NA	NA	TRBV28	CASSLYSSYEQYF	TGTGCCAGCAGTTTGTACAGCTCCTACGAGCAGTACTTC
TRBJ2-7	16	NA	NA	TRBV18	CASSPPSGQGSYEQYF	TGTGCCAGCTCACCACCGTCGGGTCAGGGCTCCTACGAGCAGTACTTC
TRBJ1-4	12	NA	NA	TRBV6-5	CASRSYNEKLFF	TGTGCCAGCAGGAGCTATAATGAAAAACTGTTTTTT
TRBJ1-1	16	NA	NA	TRBV11-2	CASSPTQALWRTEAFF	TGTGCCAGCAGCCCTACTCAGGCCCTTTGGAGGACTGAAGCTTTCTTT
TRBJ2-3	17	TRBD2	NA	TRBV11-3	CASSLGLAGEGTDTQYF	TGTGCCAGCAGCTTAGGACTAGCGGGAGAGGGCACAGATACGCAGTATTTT
TRBJ1-5	14	TRBD1	NA	TRBV19	CASSSRQGAEPQHF	TGTGCCAGTAGTTCTCGACAGGGGGCAGAGCCCCAGCATTTT
TRBJ2-5	14	NA	NA	TRBV29-1	CSVYGSGRQETQYF	TGCAGCGTTTATGGTAGCGGTAGGCAAGAGACCCAGTACTTC
TRBJ1-3	15	NA	NA	TRBV6-1	CASSVLRVSGNTIYF	TGTGCCAGCAGTGTACTCAGGGTCTCTGGAAACACCATATATTTT
TRBJ1-5	16	TRBD1	NA	TRBV5-8	CASSRRSRDRVQPQHF	TGTGCCAGCAGCCGGAGGTCCCGGGACAGGGTCCAGCCCCAGCATTTT
TRBJ2-1	15	NA	NA	TRBV6-5	CASSYSVGANNEQFF	TGTGCCAGCAGTTACTCGGTGGGAGCCAACAATGAGCAGTTCTTC
TRBJ2-7	12	NA	NA	TRBV7-9	CASSLDQAEQYF	TGTGCCAGCAGCCTTGATCAGGCCGAGCAGTACTTC
TRBJ1-1	13	NA	few	TRBV6-5	CASSYTQNTEAFF	TGTGCCAGCAGTTACACACAGAACACTGAAGCTTTCTTT
TRBJ1-1	18	NA	NA	TRBV15	CATSRRMGAARLNTEAFF	TGTGCCACCAGCAGACGAATGGGGGCCGCCCGCCTGAACACTGAAGCTTTCTTT
TRBJ2-1	15	TRBD1	NA	TRBV7-3	CASSRSGTGGDEQFF	TGTGCCAGCAGCCGGTCCGGGACAGGGGGGGATGAGCAGTTCTTC
TRBJ1-2	13	TRBD1	NA	TRBV5-6	CASSTGTAYGYTF	TGTGCCAGCAGCACGGGGACAGCCTATGGCTACACCTTC
TRBJ1-1	13	NA	NA	TRBV9	CASSVRRGTEAFF	TGTGCCAGCAGCGTCCGACGGGGTACTGAAGCTTTCTTT
TRBJ2-3	14	NA	once	TRBV19	CASRGRVSTDTQYF	TGTGCCAGTAGAGGCAGGGTAAGCACAGATACGCAGTATTTT
TRBJ2-5	12	NA	NA	TRBV2	CASTSYGETQYF	TGTGCCAGCACCTCCTATGGAGAGACCCAGTACTTC
TRBJ1-5	15	NA	NA	TRBV28	CASSPPTGNSQPQHF	TGTGCCAGCAGTCCCCCCACAGGGAATAGTCAGCCCCAGCATTTT
TRBJ2-7	13	NA	NA	TRBV28	CATISGGPYEQYF	TGTGCCACCATCAGCGGTGGCCCCTACGAGCAGTACTTC
TRBJ1-2	14	TRBD1	NA	TRBV5-1	CASSLTDRGYGYTF	TGCGCCAGCAGCTTGACGGACAGGGGTTATGGCTACACCTTC
TRBJ2-3	14	NA	NA	TRBV7-9	CASSLGTSTDTQYF	TGTGCCAGCAGCCTTGGGACTAGCACAGATACGCAGTATTTT